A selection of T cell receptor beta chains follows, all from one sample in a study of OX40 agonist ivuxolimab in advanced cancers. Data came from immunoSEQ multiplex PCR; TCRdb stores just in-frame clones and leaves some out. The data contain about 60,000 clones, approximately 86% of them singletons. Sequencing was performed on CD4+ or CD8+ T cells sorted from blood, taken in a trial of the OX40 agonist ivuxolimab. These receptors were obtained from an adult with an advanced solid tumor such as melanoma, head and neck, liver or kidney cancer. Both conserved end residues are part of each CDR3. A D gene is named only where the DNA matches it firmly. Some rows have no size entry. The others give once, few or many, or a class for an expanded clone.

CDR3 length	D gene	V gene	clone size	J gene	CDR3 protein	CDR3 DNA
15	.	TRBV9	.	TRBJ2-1	CASSVVPTYDNEQFF	TGTGCCAGCAGCGTAGTCCCCACATACGACAATGAGCAGTTCTTC
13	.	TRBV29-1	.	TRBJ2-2	CSVVRGSTGELFF	TGCAGCGTTGTGCGGGGATCCACCGGGGAGCTGTTTTTT
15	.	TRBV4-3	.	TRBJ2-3	CASSQTAERTDTQYF	TGCGCCAGCAGCCAAACGGCGGAACGCACAGATACGCAGTATTTT
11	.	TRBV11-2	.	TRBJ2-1	CASSLDIWQFF	TGTGCCAGCAGCTTAGACATTTGGCAGTTCTTC
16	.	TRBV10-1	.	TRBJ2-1	CASRQGTWREHDEQFF	TGCGCAAGTCGACAGGGTACTTGGCGGGAGCACGATGAGCAGTTCTTC
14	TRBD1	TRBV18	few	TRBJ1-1	CASSRDSKNTEAFF	TGTGCCAGCTCGCGGGACAGCAAGAACACTGAAGCTTTCTTT
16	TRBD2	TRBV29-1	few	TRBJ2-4	CSGRGTSGSLGNIQYF	TGCAGCGGGCGGGGGACTAGCGGGAGCCTCGGGAACATTCAGTACTTC
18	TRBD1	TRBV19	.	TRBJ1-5	CASSMPQGRGARGQPQHF	TGTGCCAGTAGTATGCCACAAGGTAGGGGGGCCAGGGGGCAGCCCCAGCATTTT
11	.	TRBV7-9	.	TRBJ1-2	CASSLVDGYTF	TGTGCCAGCAGCTTAGTCGATGGCTACACCTTC
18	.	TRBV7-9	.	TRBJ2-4	CASSLGTGRDLDKNIQYF	TGTGCCAGCAGCTTAGGTACGGGACGGGATTTAGACAAAAACATTCAGTACTTC
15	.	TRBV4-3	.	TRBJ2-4	CASSQETGGSGIQYF	TGCGCCAGCAGCCAAGAAACCGGGGGTTCGGGCATTCAGTACTTC
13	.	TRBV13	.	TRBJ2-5	CASSREPRETQYF	TGTGCCAGCAGCCGAGAACCCCGGGAGACCCAGTACTTC
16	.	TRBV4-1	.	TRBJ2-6	CASSQPGLAGANVLTF	TGCGCCAGCAGCCAACCGGGGTTAGCTGGGGCCAACGTCCTGACTTTC
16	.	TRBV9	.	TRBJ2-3	CASSALLRGGRDTQYF	TGTGCCAGCAGCGCCTTACTCCGGGGTGGCCGGGATACGCAGTATTTT
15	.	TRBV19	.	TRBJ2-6	CASSMAGSGANVLTF	TGTGCCAGTAGTATGGCTGGGTCCGGGGCCAACGTCCTGACTTTC
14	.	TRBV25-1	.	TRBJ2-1	CASSGTVSYNEQFF	TGTGCCAGCAGTGGGACAGTCTCCTACAATGAGCAGTTCTTC
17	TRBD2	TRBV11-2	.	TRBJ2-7	CASSLESGLAGSYEQYF	TGTGCCAGCAGCTTAGAATCTGGGCTAGCGGGATCCTACGAGCAGTACTTC
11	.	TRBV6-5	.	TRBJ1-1	CASRVNTEAFF	TGTGCCAGCAGGGTGAACACTGAAGCTTTCTTT
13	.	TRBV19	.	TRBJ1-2	CASRAEANYGYTF	TGTGCCAGTAGGGCAGAAGCTAACTATGGCTACACCTTC
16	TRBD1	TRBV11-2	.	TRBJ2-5	CASSPGTDLYQETQYF	TGTGCCAGCAGCCCTGGGACAGACCTCTACCAAGAGACCCAGTACTTC
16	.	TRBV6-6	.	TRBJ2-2	CASILGRGLNTGELFF	TGTGCCAGCATTCTTGGGAGGGGGCTCAACACCGGGGAGCTGTTTTTT
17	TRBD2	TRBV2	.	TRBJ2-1	CASRPRLAGDNYNEQFF	TGTGCCAGCAGGCCCCGACTAGCGGGAGACAATTACAATGAGCAGTTCTTC